The 2 T cell receptor beta chains listed next were all sequenced from one sample in a study of cytomegalovirus exposure and HLA in healthy donors. The study ran its PCR with 60 Vbeta and 13 Jbeta primers. TCRdb keeps only in-frame clones here, not all; method: immunoSEQ multiplex PCR. The repertoire holds 150,000 to 200,000 clones, with roughly 80% as singletons. The source material was PBMCs. The receptors were sampled from a male donor in good health and CMV-seronegative.

The chain combines TRBV5-1 with TRBJ2-1; D is possibly TRBD2 (6 bases). CDR3 size: 12 residues. CDR1 is SGHRS, CDR2 YFSETQ, per germline. V was pared by 4 bases and J by 8 bases, with 10 bases between. The CDR3 DNA is TGCGCCAGCAGCGCGGGACTTCATGAGCAGTTCTTC. Translation: CASSAGLHEQFF.

The chain recombines TRBV29-1 with TRBJ2-7; 10 nucleotides line up with TRBD1. In germline, CDR1 is SQVTM, CDR2 ANQGSEA. The length of the CDR3 is 13 residues. J was trimmed by 7 bases and V by 3 bases; bases with no gene match: 6. The CDR3 DNA reads as TGCAGCGTTGAGGGACAGGGGAGTGGGGAGCAGTACTTC. This codes for CSVEGQGSGEQYF.